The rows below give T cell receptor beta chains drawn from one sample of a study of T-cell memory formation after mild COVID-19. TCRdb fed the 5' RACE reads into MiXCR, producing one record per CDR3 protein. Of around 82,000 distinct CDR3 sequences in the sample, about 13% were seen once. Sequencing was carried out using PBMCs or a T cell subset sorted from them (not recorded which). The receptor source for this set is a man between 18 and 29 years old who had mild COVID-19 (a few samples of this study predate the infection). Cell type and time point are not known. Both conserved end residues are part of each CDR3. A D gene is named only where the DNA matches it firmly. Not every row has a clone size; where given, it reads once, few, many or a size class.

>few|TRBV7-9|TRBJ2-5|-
TGTGCCAGCAGCCCTCAGTCTTCGGGGACCCAGTACTTC
CASSPQSSGTQYF
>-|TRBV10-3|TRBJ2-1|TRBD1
TGTGCCATCAGTGAGCCGAGCGACAGGGTGAATGAGCAGTTCTTC
CAISEPSDRVNEQFF
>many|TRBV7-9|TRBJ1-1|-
TGTGCCAGCAGACCCATGAACACTGAAGCTTTCTTT
CASRPMNTEAFF
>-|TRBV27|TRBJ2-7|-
TGTGCCAGCAGTGTGGGTCGCTCCTACGAGCAGTACTTC
CASSVGRSYEQYF
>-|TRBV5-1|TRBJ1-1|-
TGCGCCAGCAGCCGCCAACCCTACGGTCGTTTAAGGGACACTGAAGCTTTCTTT
CASSRQPYGRLRDTEAFF
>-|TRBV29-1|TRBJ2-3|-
TGCAGCGTTGCTAATTCAGGGGCAAGCACAGATACGCAGTATTTT
CSVANSGASTDTQYF
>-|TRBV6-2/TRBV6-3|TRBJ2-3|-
TGTGCCAGCAGACCGACGAGGGATACGCAGTATTTT
CASRPTRDTQYF
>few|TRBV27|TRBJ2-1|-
TGTGCCAGCAGACGGGGCTATGAGCAGTTCTTC
CASRRGYEQFF
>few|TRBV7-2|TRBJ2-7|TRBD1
TGTGCCAGCAGCCCCCAGGCCGGACAGGCGAACGAGCAGTACTTC
CASSPQAGQANEQYF
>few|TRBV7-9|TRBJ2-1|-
TGTGCCAGCAGCTTTGAGGGGAGCGGGAATGAGCAGTTCTTC
CASSFEGSGNEQFF
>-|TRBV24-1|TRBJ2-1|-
TGTGCCACCAGTGATTTTACGGGGAACAATGAGCAGTTCTTC
CATSDFTGNNEQFF
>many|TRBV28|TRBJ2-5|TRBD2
TGTGCCAGCAGTTTGGGGGCGCCGGGACTAGCGGGGGCTTACCTCCAAGAGACCCAGTACTTC
CASSLGAPGLAGAYLQETQYF
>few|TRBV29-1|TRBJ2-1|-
TGCAGCGTTGAAGAGGAGGGGGAGCAGTTCTTC
CSVEEEGEQFF
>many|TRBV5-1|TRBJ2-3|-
TGCGCCAGCAGCTTAAACACAGATACGCAGTATTTT
CASSLNTDTQYF
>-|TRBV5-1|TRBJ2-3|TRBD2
TGCGCCAGCAGCTTGAGCGGGGGGGACCGGGCAGATACGCAGTATTTT
CASSLSGGDRADTQYF
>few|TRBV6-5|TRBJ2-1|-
TGTGCCAGCAGTTACGGGGCTTACAATGAGCAGTTCTTC
CASSYGAYNEQFF
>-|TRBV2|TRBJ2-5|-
TGTGCCAGCGGCCGCGGACGAGGGGAGACCCAGTACTTC
CASGRGRGETQYF
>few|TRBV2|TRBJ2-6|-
TGTGCCAGCAGTGCAAGGGGCAGTGGGGCCAACGTCCTGACTTTC
CASSARGSGANVLTF
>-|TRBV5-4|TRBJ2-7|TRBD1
TGTGCCAGCAGCCCGGGACAGGGGGTGGACGAGCAGTACTTC
CASSPGQGVDEQYF
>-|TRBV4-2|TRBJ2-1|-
TGTGCCAGCAGCCAAGCACTCGGAAATGAGCAGTTCTTC
CASSQALGNEQFF
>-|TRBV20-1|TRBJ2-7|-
TGCAGTGCTAGAGATCTGGACAGCGCATCCCCCTACGAGCAGTACTTC
CSARDLDSASPYEQYF
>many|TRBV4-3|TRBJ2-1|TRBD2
TGCGCCAGCAGCCCCGGGGGGATTGAGCAGTTCTTC
CASSPGGIEQFF
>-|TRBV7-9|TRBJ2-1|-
TGTGCCGACCAGTCCCCCGGGAATGAGCAGTTCTTC
CADQSPGNEQFF
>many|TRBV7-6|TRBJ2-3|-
TGTGCCAGCAGCTTGATCGGTTACACAGATACGCAGTATTTT
CASSLIGYTDTQYF
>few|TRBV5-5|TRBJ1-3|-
TGTGCCAGCAGCTTGGGCGTAGTCGGAAACACCATATATTTT
CASSLGVVGNTIYF
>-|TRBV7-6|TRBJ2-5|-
TGTGCCAGCAGCCCAGAAGGGCCTCCCGGGGAGACCCAGTACTTC
CASSPEGPPGETQYF
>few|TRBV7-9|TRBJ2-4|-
TGTGCCAGCAGCTCGACTAGTTTAGAAGAAAACATTCAGTACTTC
CASSSTSLEENIQYF
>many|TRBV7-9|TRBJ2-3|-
TGTGCCAGCAGCTGGGACCTAAGCACAGATACGCAGTATTTT
CASSWDLSTDTQYF
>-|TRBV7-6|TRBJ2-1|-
TGTGCCAGCAGCTTTCGGGGAAGCTCCTACAATGAGCAGTTCTTC
CASSFRGSSYNEQFF
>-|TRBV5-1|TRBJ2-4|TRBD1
TGCGCCAGCAGCTTGGGGGACAGGGAAACCCCTCTAGCCAAAAACATTCAGTACTTC
CASSLGDRETPLAKNIQYF
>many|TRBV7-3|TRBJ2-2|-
TGTGCCAGCAGCTTAATGGCAGCCGGGGAGCTGTTTTTT
CASSLMAAGELFF
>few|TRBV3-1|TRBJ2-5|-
TGTGCCAGCAGCGAATGGCAGGGTATCCAAGAGACCCAGTACTTC
CASSEWQGIQETQYF
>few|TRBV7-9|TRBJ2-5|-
TGTGCCAGCAGTCAGAAGCCCCAAGAGACCCAGTACTTC
CASSQKPQETQYF
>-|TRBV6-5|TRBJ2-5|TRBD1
TGTGCCAGCAGTTACTCCGGGACAGGAGTCCCACAAGAGACCCAGTACTTC
CASSYSGTGVPQETQYF
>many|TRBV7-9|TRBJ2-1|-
TGTGCCAGCAGCTTAGGAAATGGCTCATACAATGAGCAGTTCTTC
CASSLGNGSYNEQFF
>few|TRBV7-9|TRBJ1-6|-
TGTGCCAGCAGACGGGGAGGGGTGAATTCACCCCTCCACTTT
CASRRGGVNSPLHF
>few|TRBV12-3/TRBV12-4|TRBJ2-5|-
TGTGCCAGCAGTTTAGGGGAAGGAATGGAGACCCAGTACTTC
CASSLGEGMETQYF
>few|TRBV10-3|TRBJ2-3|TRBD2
TGTGCCATCAGTGGGGAAGCGGGGGGGCTGGATACGCAGTATTTT
CAISGEAGGLDTQYF